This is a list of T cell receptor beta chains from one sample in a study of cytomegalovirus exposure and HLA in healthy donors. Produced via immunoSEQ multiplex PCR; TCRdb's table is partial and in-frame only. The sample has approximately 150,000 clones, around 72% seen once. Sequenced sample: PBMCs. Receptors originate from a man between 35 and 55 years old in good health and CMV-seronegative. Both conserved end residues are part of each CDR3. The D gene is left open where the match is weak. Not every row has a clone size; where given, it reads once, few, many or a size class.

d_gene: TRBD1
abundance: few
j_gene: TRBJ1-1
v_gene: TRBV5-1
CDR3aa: CASSAGQPSRVNTEAFF
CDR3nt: TGCGCCAGCAGCGCGGGACAGCCCTCGAGGGTGAACACTGAAGCTTTCTTT

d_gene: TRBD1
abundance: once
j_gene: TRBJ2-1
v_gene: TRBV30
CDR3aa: CAWRGQGSYNEQFF
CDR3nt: TGTGCCTGGAGGGGACAGGGCTCCTACAATGAGCAGTTCTTC

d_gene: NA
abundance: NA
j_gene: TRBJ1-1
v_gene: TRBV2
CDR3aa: CASRSDRSNTEAFF
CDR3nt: TGTGCCAGCAGATCTGACAGGTCGAACACTGAAGCTTTCTTT

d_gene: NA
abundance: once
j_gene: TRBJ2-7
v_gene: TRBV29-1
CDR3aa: CSVLGGALEQYF
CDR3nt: TGCAGCGTGCTTGGGGGGGCTCTCGAGCAGTACTTC

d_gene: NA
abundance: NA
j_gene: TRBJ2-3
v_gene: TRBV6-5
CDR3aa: CASSYRGSRADTQYF
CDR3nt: TGTGCCAGCAGTTACAGAGGATCACGGGCAGATACGCAGTATTTT

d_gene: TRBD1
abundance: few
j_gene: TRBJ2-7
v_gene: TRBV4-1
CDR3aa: CASSQVYFESGQGSYEQYF
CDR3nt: TGCGCCAGCAGCCAAGTCTATTTCGAGTCGGGACAGGGAAGTTACGAGCAGTACTTC

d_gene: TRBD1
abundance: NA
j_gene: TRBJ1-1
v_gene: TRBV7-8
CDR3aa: CASSLQTGTVNTEAFF
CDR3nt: TGTGCCAGCAGCCTCCAGACAGGGACGGTGAACACTGAAGCTTTCTTT

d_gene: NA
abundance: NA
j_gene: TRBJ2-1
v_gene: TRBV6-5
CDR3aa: CASSNPGVRLEQFF
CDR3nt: TGTGCCAGCAGCAATCCCGGGGTTCGCCTTGAGCAGTTCTTC

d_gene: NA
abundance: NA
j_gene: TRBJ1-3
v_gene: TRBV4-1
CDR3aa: CASSHPGSSGNTIYF
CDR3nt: TGCGCCAGCAGCCACCCGGGGAGCTCTGGAAACACCATATATTTT

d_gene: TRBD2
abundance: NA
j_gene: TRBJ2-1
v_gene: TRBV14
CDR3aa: CASSGLAGYNEQFF
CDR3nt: TGTGCCAGCAGCGGGCTAGCGGGCTACAATGAGCAGTTCTTC

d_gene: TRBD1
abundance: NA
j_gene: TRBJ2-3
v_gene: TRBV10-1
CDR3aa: CASSFDRDRNTDTQYF
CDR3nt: TGCGCCAGCAGTTTCGACCGGGACAGGAACACAGATACGCAGTATTTT

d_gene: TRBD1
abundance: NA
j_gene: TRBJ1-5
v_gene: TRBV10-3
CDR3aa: CAIRPGQGGQPQHF
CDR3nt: TGTGCCATCAGACCGGGACAGGGCGGGCAGCCCCAGCATTTT

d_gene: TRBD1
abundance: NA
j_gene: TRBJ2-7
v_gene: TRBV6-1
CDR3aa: CASSTRDRGPYEQYF
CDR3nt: TGTGCCAGCAGCACCCGGGACAGGGGCCCCTACGAGCAGTACTTC

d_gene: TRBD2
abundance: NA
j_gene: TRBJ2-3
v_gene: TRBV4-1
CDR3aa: CASSQDKGGGAIADTQYF
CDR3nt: TGCGCCAGCAGCCAAGATAAAGGCGGGGGGGCGATCGCAGATACGCAGTATTTT

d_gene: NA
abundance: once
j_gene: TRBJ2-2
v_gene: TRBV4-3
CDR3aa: CASSQAPASRHTGELFF
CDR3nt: TGCGCCAGCAGCCAAGCACCCGCGTCTAGACACACCGGGGAGCTGTTTTTT

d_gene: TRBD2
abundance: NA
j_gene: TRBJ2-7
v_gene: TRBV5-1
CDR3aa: CASSLGLAGGLTYEQYF
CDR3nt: TGCGCCAGCAGCTTGGGTCTAGCGGGGGGACTTACCTACGAGCAGTACTTC

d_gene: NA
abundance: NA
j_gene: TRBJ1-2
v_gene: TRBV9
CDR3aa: CASSGEGGNYGYTF
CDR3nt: TGTGCCAGCAGCGGGGAAGGGGGTAACTATGGCTACACCTTC

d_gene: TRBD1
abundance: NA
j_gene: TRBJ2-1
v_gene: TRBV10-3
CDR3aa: CAISEGTGGMAGPWNEQFF
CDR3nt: TGTGCCATCAGTGAGGGGACAGGGGGCATGGCGGGGCCCTGGAATGAGCAGTTCTTC

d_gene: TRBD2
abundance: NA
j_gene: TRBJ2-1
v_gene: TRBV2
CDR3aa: CASSEYPAGNYNEQFF
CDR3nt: TGTGCCAGCAGTGAATATCCAGCGGGAAATTACAATGAGCAGTTCTTC

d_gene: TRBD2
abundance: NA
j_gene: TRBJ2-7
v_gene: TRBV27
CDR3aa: CASSLGLAGEQYF
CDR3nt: TGTGCCAGCAGTTTGGGACTAGCGGGGGAGCAGTACTTC

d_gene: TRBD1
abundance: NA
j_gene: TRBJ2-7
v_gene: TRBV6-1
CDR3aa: CASSARQGASYEQYF
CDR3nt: TGTGCCAGCAGCGCCCGACAGGGGGCCTCCTACGAGCAGTACTTC

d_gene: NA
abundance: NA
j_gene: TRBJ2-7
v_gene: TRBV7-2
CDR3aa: CASSRVQRGEQYF
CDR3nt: TGTGCCAGCAGCCGGGTTCAACGGGGAGAGCAGTACTTC

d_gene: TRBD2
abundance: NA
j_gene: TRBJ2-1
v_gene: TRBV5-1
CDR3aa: CASSLSLATSGIVYSYNEQFF
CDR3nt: TGCGCCAGCAGCTTGTCCCTAGCGACTAGCGGGATTGTTTACTCCTACAATGAGCAGTTCTTC

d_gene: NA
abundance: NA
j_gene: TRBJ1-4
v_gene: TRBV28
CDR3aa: CASSYSQGSANEKLFF
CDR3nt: TGTGCCAGCAGTTACTCCCAGGGTTCGGCTAATGAAAAACTGTTTTTT

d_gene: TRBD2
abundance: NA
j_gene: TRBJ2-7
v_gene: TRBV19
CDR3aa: CASRRSGGHEQYF
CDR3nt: TGTGCCAGTAGGCGGTCGGGGGGGCACGAGCAGTACTTC

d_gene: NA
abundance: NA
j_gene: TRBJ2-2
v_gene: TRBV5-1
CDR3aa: CASSRTENTGELFF
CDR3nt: TGCGCCAGCAGCCGGACTGAGAACACCGGGGAGCTGTTTTTT

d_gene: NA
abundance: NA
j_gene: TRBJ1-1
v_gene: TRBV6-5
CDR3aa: CASSIRGGPTEAFF
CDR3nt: TGTGCCAGCAGTATCCGAGGGGGTCCCACTGAAGCTTTCTTT

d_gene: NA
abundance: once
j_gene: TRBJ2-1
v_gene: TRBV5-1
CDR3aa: CASSLALAFGNEQFF
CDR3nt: TGCGCCAGCAGCTTGGCGCTAGCGTTTGGTAATGAGCAGTTCTTC

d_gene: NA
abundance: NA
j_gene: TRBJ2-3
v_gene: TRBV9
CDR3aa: CASSPRTGRGSSTDTQYF
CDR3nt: TGTGCCAGCAGCCCCCGGACAGGGAGGGGTTCGAGCACAGATACGCAGTATTTT

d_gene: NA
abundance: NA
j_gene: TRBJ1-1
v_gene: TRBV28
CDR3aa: CASSPGGEVRGTEAFF
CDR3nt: TGTGCCAGCAGTCCCGGGGGGGAAGTCAGAGGGACTGAAGCTTTCTTT

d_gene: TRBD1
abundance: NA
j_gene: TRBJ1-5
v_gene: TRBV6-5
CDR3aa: CASSSGQGPNQPQHF
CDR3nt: TGTGCCAGCAGCAGCGGACAGGGCCCCAATCAGCCCCAGCATTTT

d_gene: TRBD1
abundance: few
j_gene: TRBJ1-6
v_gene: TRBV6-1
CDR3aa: CATDRGTNSPLNF
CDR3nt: TGTGCCACAGACAGGGGAACGAATTCACCCCTCAACTTT

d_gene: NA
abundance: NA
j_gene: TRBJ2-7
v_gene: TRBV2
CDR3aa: CASNNGGRGEQYF
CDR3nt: TGTGCCAGCAACAACGGGGGAAGGGGCGAGCAGTACTTC

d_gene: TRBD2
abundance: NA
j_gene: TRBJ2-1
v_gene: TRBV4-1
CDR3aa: CASSHSTSGGAISYEQFF
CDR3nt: TGCGCCAGCAGCCACTCTACTAGCGGGGGGGCCATTAGCTATGAGCAGTTCTTC

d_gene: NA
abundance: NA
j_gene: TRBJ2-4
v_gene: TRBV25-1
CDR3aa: CASSLPGMVDIQYF
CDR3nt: TGTGCCAGCAGTCTTCCGGGTATGGTGGACATTCAGTACTTC

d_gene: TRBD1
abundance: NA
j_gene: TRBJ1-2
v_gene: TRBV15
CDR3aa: CATSSGGTGGYNGYTF
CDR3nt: TGTGCCACCAGCAGCGGCGGGACAGGGGGCTATAATGGCTACACCTTC

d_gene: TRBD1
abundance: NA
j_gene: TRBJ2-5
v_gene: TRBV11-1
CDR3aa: CASSKDSGTGRAETQYF
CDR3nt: TGTGCCAGCAGCAAAGACTCCGGGACAGGGCGGGCAGAGACCCAGTACTTC

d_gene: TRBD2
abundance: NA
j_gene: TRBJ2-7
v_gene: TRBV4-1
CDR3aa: CASSQEKRGAAYEQYF
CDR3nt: TGCGCCAGCAGCCAAGAGAAGCGGGGGGCAGCCTACGAGCAGTACTTC

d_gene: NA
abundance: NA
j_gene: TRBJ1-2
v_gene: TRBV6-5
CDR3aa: CASSLSGLSGYPF
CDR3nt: TGTGCCAGCAGCCTGTCAGGGCTATCGGGCTACCCCTTC

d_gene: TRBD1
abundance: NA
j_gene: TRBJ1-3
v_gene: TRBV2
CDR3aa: CASSTGVGNTIYF
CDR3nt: TGTGCCAGCAGTACAGGGGTCGGAAACACCATATATTTT

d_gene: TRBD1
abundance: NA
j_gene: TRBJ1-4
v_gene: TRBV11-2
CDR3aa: CASSPDRVNEKLFF
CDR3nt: TGTGCCAGCAGCCCGGACAGGGTTAATGAAAAACTGTTTTTT

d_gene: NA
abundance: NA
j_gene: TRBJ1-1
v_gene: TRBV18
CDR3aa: CASSPKTGFSNTEAFF
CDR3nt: TGTGCCAGCTCACCAAAAACGGGGTTCTCGAACACTGAAGCTTTCTTT

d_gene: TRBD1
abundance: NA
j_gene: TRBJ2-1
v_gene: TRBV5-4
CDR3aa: CASRLTGARVTGDEQFF
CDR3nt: TGTGCCAGCAGGCTGACAGGGGCAAGGGTAACAGGCGATGAGCAGTTCTTC

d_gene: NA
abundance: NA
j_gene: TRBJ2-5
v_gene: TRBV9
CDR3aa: CASSVNVDSRIQETQYF
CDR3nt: TGTGCCAGCAGCGTAAACGTAGACAGTAGGATCCAAGAGACCCAGTACTTC

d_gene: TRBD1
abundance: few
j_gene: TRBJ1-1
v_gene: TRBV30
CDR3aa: CAWCRQGWTEAFF
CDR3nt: TGTGCCTGGTGCAGACAGGGCTGGACTGAAGCTTTCTTT

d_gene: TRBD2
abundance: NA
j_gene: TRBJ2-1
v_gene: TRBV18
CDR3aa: CASSPGGGSYNEQFF
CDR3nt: TGTGCCAGCTCACCCGGGGGGGGTTCCTACAATGAGCAGTTCTTC

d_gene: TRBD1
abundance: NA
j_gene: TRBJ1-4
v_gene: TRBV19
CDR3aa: CASADRGGSTNEKLFF
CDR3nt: TGTGCCAGCGCGGACAGGGGGGGGTCAACTAATGAAAAACTGTTTTTT